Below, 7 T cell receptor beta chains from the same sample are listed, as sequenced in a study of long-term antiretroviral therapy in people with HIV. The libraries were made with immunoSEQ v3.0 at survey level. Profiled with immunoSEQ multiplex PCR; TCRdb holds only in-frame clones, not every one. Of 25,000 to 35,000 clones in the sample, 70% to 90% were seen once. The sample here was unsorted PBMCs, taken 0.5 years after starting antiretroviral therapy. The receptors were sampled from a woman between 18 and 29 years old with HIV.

CDR3 bases: TGTGCCAGCAGCTTAGTGGGCGGGGCCTCCTACGAGCAGTACTTC. Residues: CASSLVGGASYEQYF. The rearrangement uses TRBV7-9 and TRBJ2-7; the D gene is possibly TRBD2 (6 bases). V lost 1 base and J 0 bases, leaving 10 bases between the germline ends. Germline loops: CDR1 SEHNR, CDR2 FQNEAQ (reference sequence). CDR3 length: 15 residues.

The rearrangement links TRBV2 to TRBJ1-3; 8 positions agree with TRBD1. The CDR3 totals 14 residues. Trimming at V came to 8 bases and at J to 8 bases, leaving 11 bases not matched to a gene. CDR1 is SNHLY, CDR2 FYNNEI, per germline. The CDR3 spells CASRPDREVDTIYF. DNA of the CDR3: TGTGCCAGCCGCCCGGACAGGGAGGTGGACACCATATATTTT.

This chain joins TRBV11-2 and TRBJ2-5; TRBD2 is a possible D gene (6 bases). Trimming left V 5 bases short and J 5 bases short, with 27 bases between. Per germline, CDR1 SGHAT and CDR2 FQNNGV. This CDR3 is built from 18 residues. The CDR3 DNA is TGTGCCAGCAGCCCATATGTTGGGAGGACGTATTTCACGGAGACCCAGTACTTC. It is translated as CASSPYVGRTYFTETQYF. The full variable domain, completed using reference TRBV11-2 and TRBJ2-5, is EAGVAQSPRYKIIEKRQSVAFWCNPISGHATLYWYQQILGQGPKLLIQFQNNGVVDDSQLPKDRFSAERLKGVDSTLKIQPAKLEDSAVYLCASSPYVGRTYFTETQYFGPGTRLLVL.

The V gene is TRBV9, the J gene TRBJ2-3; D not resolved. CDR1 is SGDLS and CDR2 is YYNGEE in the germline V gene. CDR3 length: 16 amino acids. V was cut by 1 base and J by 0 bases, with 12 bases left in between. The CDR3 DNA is TGTGCCAGCAGCGTAAGATTGGACCGGAGCACAGATACGCAGTATTTT. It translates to CASSVRLDRSTDTQYF.

The CDR3 bases are TGTGCCAGCTGGGCTGGCAGGGCCTACGAGCAGTACTTC. This translates into CASWAGRAYEQYF. The gene calls are TRBV27 and TRBJ2-7; maybe TRBD1 (5 bases). The germline V gene encodes CDR1 MNHEY and CDR2 SMNVEV (reference sequence). The V gene lost 8 bases and the J gene lost 2 bases, with 13 bases spanning the gap. The CDR3 has 13 residues.

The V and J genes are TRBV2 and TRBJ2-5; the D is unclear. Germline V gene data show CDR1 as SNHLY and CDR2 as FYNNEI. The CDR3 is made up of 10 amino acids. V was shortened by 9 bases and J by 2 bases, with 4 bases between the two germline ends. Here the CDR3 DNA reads TGTGCCAGTAGTCAAGAGACCCAGTACTTC. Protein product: CASSQETQYF.

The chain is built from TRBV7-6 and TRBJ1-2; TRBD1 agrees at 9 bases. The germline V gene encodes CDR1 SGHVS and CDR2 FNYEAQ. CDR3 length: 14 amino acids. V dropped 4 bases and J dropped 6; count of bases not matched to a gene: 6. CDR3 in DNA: TGTGCCAGCAGCTCGATGGGACAGGGAGATGGCTACACCTTC. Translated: CASSSMGQGDGYTF.